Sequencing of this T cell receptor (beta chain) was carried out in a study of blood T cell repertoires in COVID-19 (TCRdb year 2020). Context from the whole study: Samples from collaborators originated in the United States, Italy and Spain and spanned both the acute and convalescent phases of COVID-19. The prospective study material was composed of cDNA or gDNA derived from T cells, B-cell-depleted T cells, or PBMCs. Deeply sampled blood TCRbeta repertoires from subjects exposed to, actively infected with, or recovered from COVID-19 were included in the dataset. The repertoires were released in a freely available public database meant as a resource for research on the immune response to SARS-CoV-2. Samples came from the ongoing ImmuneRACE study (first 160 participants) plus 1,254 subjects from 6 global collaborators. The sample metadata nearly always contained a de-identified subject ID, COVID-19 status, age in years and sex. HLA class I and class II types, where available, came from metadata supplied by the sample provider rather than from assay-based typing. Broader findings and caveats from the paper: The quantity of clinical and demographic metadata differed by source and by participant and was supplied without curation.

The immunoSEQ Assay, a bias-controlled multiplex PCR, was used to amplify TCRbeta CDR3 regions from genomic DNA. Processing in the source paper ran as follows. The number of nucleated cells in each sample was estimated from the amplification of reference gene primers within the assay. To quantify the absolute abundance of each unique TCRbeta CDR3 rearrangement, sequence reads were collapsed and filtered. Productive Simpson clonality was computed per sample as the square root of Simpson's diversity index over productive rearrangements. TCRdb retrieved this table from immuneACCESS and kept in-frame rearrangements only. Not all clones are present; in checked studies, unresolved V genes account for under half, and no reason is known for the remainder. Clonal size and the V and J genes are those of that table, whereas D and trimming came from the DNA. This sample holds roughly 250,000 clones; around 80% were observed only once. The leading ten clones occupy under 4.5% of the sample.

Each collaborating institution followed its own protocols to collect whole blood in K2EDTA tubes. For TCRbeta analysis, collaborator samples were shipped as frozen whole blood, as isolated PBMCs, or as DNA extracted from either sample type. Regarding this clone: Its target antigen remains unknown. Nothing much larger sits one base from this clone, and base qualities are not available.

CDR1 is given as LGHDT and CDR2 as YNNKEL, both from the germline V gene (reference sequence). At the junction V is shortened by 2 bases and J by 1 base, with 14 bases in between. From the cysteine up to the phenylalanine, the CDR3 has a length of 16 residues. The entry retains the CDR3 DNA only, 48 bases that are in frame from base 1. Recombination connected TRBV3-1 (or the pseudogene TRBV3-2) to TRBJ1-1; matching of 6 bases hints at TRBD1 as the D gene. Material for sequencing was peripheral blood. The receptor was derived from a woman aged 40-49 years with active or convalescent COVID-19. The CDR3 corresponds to CASSQTPTGSNTEAFF. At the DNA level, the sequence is TGTGCCAGCAGCCAAACCCCAACAGGGTCGAACACTGAAGCTTTCTTT.